The 10 T cell receptor beta chains given below trace back to one sample, sequenced in a study of blood T cell repertoires in COVID-19. Clones were read by immunoSEQ multiplex PCR, and TCRdb kept only the in-frame ones, dropping some. The sample lists about 94,000 clones, around 82% occurring once. The source material was peripheral blood. These receptors were collected from a man in his fifties or sixties with acute or convalescent COVID-19.

This clone came up a few times. The J gene is TRBJ2-1, the V gene TRBV24-1; the D is unclear. Trimming left V 1 base short and J 5 bases short, with 11 bases between. Germline values: CDR1 KGHDR, CDR2 SFDVKD. This CDR3 spans 15 amino acids. CDR3 region: CATSDFTSINNEQFF. CDR3 DNA: TGTGCCACCAGTGATTTCACGAGCATCAACAATGAGCAGTTCTTC.

The gene calls are TRBV25-1 and TRBJ1-4, with 7 bases aligning to TRBD1. The ends lost 3 bases at V and 5 bases at J; junction bases unmatched: 3. Per the germline V gene, CDR1 is MGHDK and CDR2 is SYGVNS. The CDR3 loop spans 14 amino acids. Here the CDR3 DNA reads TGTGCCAGCAGTGATCCCAGGGGGAATGAAAAACTGTTTTTT. This codes for CASSDPRGNEKLFF.

The chain has TRBV7-2 and TRBJ1-6, with a tentative D call TRBD1 (5 bases). The CDR3 loop spans 15 amino acids. Trimming left V 4 bases short and J 8 bases short, with 15 bases between. Germline CDR1 SGHTA, CDR2 FQGNSA. The CDR3, as DNA: TGTGCCAGCAGCTCCGGGGGAGGAAAATATTCACCCCTCCACTTT. Its translation is CASSSGGGKYSPLHF.

This clone was recorded a few times. V gene TRBV6-5 combines with J gene TRBJ1-2, with 8 bases identical to TRBD1. The trim removed 6 bases at V and 4 bases at J, leaving 7 bases unmatched. The CDR3 has 14 residues. The germline gives CDR1 MNHEY, CDR2 SVGAGI. This CDR3 reads CASRSGQGTYGYTF. The CDR3 region has the DNA TGTGCCAGCAGATCCGGACAGGGTACCTATGGCTACACCTTC.

The chain links TRBV5-1 to TRBJ1-1; D might be TRBD1 (5 bases). This CDR3 is 14 amino acids long. The V and J ends lost 4 bases and 1 base respectively, with 11 bases between them. From germline, CDR1 is SGHRS and CDR2 YFSETQ. The CDR3 sequence: CASSTQGKNTEAFF. The CDR3 nucleotides are TGCGCCAGCAGCACGCAGGGAAAGAACACTGAAGCTTTCTTT. Variable domain in full (rest from reference TRBV5-1 and TRBJ1-1): KAGVTQTPRYLIKTRGQQVTLSCSPISGHRSVSWYQQTPGQGLQFLFEYFSETQRNKGNFPGRFSGRQFSNSRSEMNVSTLELGDSALYLCASSTQGKNTEAFFGQGTRLTVV.

The chain carries TRBV27 and TRBJ1-6; D is ambiguous. The length of the CDR3 is 14 residues. Germline V CDR1 and CDR2: MNHEY, SMNVEV (reference sequence). The ends were cut back, 0 bases at V and 10 bases at J, with 10 bases in the middle. The CDR3 DNA reads TGTGCCAGCAGTTTATCCCCGGGTTTCTCACCCCTCCACTTT. This translates into CASSLSPGFSPLHF.

This chain uses TRBV6-1 with TRBJ1-3; a possible D gene is TRBD1 (5 bases). Germline V gene lookup returns CDR1 MNHNS and CDR2 SASEGT. Trimming cost V 2 bases and J 4 bases, with 12 bases left between them. The CDR3 is 15 residues long. The DNA for the CDR3 is TGTGCCAGCAGTGAAAGGCGGGGGATCGGAAACACCATATATTTT. This gives the protein CASSERRGIGNTIYF.

The gene calls are TRBV10-2 and TRBJ1-2, with TRBD1 matching 9 bases. Germline loops: CDR1 WSHSY, CDR2 SAAADI. The CDR3 has 19 amino acids. V shed 0 bases and J 6 bases; nucleotides not matched to a gene: 17. The CDR3 sequence is CASSESSTQWTGDWDGYTF. CDR3 DNA sequence: TGCGCCAGCAGTGAGTCCTCCACGCAATGGACAGGGGATTGGGATGGCTACACCTTC.

In this sample, this clone turned up once. V is TRBV19 and J is TRBJ2-5; 7 nucleotides agree with TRBD1. The length of the CDR3 is 14 residues. V lost 5 bases, J lost 5 bases, and 8 bases stayed unmatched. Germline lookup yields CDR1 LNHDA and CDR2 SQIVND (reference sequence). The CDR3 bases are TGTGCCAGTAGTGGGCGACAGGGCAGGGAGACCCAGTACTTC. This translates into CASSGRQGRETQYF.

This rearrangement joins TRBV19 to TRBJ2-2; 8 bases match TRBD1. Trimming removed 2 bases from V and 5 bases from J; junction bases left unmatched: 10. The CDR3 sequence is 17 residues long. Germline V CDR1 and CDR2: LNHDA, SQIVND (reference sequence). CDR3 nucleotides: TGTGCCAGTAGTATACCCAGGGGGCGCGTTTTAACCGGGGAGCTGTTTTTT. Protein: CASSIPRGRVLTGELFF.